This T cell receptor (beta chain) was sequenced in a study of shared clonotypes between healthy human individuals. Donors included only healthy HIV-negative adults lacking recent acute infections or vaccinations. Only in-frame clones appear in the TCRdb table, and some are missing; sequencing was by immunoSEQ multiplex PCR. In the table there are 1.6 million or so clones, around 98.5% of which are singletons. Whole-study findings and limits: Naive subsets typically showed greater estimated richness than memory subsets. A handful of donors showed sharing of approximately 5% of naive CD4 clonotypes.

The CDR3 spans 13 residues. Germline CDR1 and CDR2: SGHVS and FQNEAQ. V lost 7 bases and J lost 5; bases outside the gene matches: 7. As regards this clone: As yet, its antigen is unknown.

The specimen sequenced was naive CD4+ T cells sorted from blood. The subset here: CD45RA+ positively selected. This chain joins TRBV7-8 and TRBJ2-5, with 7 bases matching TRBD2. The sequence came from a man in his thirties or forties in good health. The CDR3 sequence is CASIRGRAETQYF. CDR3 DNA sequence: TGTGCCAGCATTCGGGGGAGGGCCGAGACCCAGTACTTC.